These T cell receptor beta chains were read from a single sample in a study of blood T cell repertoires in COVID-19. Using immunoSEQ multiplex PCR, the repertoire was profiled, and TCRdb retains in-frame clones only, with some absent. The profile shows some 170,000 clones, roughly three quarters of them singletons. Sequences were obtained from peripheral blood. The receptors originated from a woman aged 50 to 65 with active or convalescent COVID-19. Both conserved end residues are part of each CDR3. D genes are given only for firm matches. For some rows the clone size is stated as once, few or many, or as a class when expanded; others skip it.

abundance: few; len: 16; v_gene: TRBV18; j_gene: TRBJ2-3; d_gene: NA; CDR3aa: CASSPPTGTAADTQYF; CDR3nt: TGTGCCAGCTCACCACCCACCGGAACAGCGGCAGATACGCAGTATTTT
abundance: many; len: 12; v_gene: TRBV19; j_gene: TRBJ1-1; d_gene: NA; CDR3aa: CASRQWATEAFF; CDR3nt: TGTGCCAGTAGACAGTGGGCCACTGAAGCTTTCTTT
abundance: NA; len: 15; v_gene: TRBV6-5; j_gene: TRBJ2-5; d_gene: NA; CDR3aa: CASSYSRRYQETQYF; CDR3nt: TGTGCCAGCAGTTACTCGAGGCGCTACCAAGAGACCCAGTACTTC
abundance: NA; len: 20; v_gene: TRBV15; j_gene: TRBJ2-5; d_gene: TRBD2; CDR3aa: CATSRDSGRGVAGDSETQYF; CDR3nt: TGTGCCACCAGCAGAGATTCGGGCAGGGGAGTAGCGGGGGATTCAGAGACCCAGTACTTC
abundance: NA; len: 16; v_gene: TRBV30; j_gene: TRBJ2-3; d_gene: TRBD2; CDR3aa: CAWSVRGAGYTDTQYF; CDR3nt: TGTGCCTGGAGTGTACGGGGAGCGGGGTACACAGATACGCAGTATTTT
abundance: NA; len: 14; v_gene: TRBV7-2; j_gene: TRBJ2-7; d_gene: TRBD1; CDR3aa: CASSFDRGLDEQYF; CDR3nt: TGTGCCAGCAGCTTTGACAGGGGGCTTGACGAGCAGTACTTC
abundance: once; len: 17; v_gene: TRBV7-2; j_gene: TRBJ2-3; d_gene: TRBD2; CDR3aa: CASRYTLAGGLTDTQYF; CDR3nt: TGTGCCAGCAGGTACACCCTAGCGGGAGGACTCACAGATACGCAGTATTTT
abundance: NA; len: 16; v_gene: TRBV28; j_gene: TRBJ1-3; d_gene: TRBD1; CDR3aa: CASSPTTGQGPGRRYF; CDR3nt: TGTGCCAGCAGTCCTACGACTGGACAGGGACCTGGACGTCGATATTTT
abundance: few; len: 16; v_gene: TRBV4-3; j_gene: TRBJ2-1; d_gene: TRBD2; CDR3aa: CASSLSTSGVDYQQFF; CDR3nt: TGCGCCAGCAGCCTTTCGACTAGCGGAGTTGACTATCAGCAGTTCTTC
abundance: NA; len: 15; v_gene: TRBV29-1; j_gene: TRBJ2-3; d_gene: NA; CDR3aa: CSVVRLGRGTDTQYF; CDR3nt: TGCAGCGTTGTAAGGTTGGGTCGGGGAACAGATACGCAGTATTTT
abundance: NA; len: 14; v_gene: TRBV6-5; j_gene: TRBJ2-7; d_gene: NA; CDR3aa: CASSYDGNSYEQYF; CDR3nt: TGTGCCAGCAGTTACGACGGGAACTCCTACGAGCAGTACTTC
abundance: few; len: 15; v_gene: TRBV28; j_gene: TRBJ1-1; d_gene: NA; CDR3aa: CASSLGSGVVGEAFF; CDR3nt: TGTGCCAGCAGTTTAGGGTCAGGGGTTGTCGGTGAAGCTTTCTTT
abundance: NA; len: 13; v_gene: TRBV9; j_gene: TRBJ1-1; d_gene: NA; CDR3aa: CASSGNRNTEAFF; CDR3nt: TGTGCCAGCAGCGGCAATAGGAACACTGAAGCTTTCTTT
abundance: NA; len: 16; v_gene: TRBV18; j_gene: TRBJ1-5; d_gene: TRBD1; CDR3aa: CASSRDRGISNQPQHF; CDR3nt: TGTGCCAGCTCACGGGACAGGGGAATAAGCAATCAGCCCCAGCATTTT
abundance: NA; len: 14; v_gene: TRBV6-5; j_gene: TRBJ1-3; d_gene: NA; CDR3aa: CASSTQGRGNTIYF; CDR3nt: TGTGCCAGCAGTACACAGGGTCGCGGAAACACCATATATTTT
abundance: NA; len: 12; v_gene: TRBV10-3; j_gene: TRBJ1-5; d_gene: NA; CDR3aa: CAISESSQPQHF; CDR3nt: TGTGCCATCAGTGAGTCGAGTCAGCCCCAGCATTTT
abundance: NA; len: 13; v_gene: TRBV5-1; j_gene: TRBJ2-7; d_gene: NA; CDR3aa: CASSLERVYEQYF; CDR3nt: TGCGCCAGCAGCTTGGAACGGGTCTACGAGCAGTACTTC
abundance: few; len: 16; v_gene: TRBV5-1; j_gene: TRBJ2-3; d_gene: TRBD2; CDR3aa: CASSFTLAGGPDTQYF; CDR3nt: TGCGCCAGCAGCTTCACGCTAGCGGGGGGGCCAGATACGCAGTATTTT
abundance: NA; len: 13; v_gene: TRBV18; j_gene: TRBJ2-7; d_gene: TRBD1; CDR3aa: CASSPGTGIEQYF; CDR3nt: TGTGCCAGCTCGCCCGGGACAGGCATCGAGCAGTACTTC
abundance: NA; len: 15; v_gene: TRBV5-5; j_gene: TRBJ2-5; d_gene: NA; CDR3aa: CASSLRLGSEETQYF; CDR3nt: TGTGCCAGCAGCCTCAGACTCGGTTCCGAGGAGACCCAGTACTTC
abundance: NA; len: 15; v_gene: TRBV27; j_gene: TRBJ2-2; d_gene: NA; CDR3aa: CASSLNREVAGELFF; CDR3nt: TGTGCCAGCAGTTTAAATCGTGAGGTGGCCGGGGAGCTGTTTTTT
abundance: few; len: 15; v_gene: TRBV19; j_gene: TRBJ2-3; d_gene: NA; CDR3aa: CASSIRAGSPDTQYF; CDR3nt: TGTGCCAGTAGTATAAGGGCAGGGTCGCCAGATACGCAGTATTTT
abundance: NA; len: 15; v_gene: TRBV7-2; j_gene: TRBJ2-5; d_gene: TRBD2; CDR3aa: CASSLNGGAGETQYF; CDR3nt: TGTGCCAGCAGCTTAAACGGGGGGGCCGGGGAGACCCAGTACTTC
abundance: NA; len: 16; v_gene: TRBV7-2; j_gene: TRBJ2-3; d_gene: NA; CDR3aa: CASSLVADSSTDTQYF; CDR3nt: TGTGCCAGCAGCTTAGTCGCAGATTCTAGCACAGATACGCAGTATTTT
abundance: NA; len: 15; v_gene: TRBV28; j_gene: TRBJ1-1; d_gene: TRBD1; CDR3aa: CASRLAGQGNTEAFF; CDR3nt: TGTGCCAGCAGACTCGCAGGACAGGGTAACACTGAAGCTTTCTTT
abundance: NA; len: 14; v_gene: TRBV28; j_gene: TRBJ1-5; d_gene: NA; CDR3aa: CASSLVGASQPQHF; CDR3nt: TGTGCCAGCAGTTTAGTGGGGGCCAGTCAGCCCCAGCATTTT
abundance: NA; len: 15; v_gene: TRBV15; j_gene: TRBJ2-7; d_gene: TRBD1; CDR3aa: CATSLPGQGPYEQYF; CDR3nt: TGTGCCACCAGCCTTCCGGGACAGGGTCCCTACGAGCAGTACTTC
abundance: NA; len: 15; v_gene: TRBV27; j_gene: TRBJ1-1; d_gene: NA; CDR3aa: CASSTGGGGNTEAFF; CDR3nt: TGTGCCAGCAGTACTGGGGGAGGAGGGAACACTGAAGCTTTCTTT
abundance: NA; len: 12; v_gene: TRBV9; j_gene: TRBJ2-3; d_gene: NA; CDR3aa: CASSVDSYTQYF; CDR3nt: TGTGCCAGCAGCGTGGACAGTTATACGCAGTATTTT
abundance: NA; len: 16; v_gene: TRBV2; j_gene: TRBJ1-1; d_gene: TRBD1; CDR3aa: CASSSRQGEARTEAFF; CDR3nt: TGTGCCAGCAGTTCCCGACAGGGGGAGGCACGCACTGAAGCTTTCTTT
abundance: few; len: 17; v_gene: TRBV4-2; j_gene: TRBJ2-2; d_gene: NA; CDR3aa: CASSQELTGWGTGELFF; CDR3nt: TGTGCCAGCAGCCAAGAGCTCACAGGGTGGGGCACCGGGGAGCTGTTTTTT
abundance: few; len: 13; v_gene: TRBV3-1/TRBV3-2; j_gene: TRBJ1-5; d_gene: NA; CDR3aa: CASSLQGDQPQHF; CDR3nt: TGTGCCAGCAGCCTACAGGGAGATCAGCCCCAGCATTTT
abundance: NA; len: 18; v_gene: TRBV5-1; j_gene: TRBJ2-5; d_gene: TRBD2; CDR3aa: CASSLGGLAGVEQETQYF; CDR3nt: TGCGCCAGCAGCTTGGGAGGACTAGCGGGGGTTGAGCAAGAGACCCAGTACTTC
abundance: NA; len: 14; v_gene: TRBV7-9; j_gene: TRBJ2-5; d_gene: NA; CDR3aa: CASSLVGAGETQYF; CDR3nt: TGTGCCAGCAGCTTAGTTGGGGCCGGAGAGACCCAGTACTTC
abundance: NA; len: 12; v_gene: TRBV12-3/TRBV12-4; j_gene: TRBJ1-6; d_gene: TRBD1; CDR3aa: CASSGGQGPLHF; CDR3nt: TGTGCCAGCAGTGGCGGACAGGGCCCCCTCCACTTT
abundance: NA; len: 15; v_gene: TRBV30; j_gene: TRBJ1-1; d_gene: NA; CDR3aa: CAWSDQEYMNTEAFF; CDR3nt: TGTGCCTGGAGCGATCAGGAATACATGAACACTGAAGCTTTCTTT
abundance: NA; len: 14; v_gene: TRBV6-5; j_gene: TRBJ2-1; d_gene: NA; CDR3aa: CASSYDPTSNEQFF; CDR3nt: TGTGCCAGCAGTTACGACCCGACTAGTAATGAGCAGTTCTTC
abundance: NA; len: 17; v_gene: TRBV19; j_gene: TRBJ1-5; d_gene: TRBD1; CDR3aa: CASSPTNRGDSNQPQHF; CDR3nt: TGTGCCAGTAGCCCTACTAACAGGGGCGATAGCAATCAGCCCCAGCATTTT
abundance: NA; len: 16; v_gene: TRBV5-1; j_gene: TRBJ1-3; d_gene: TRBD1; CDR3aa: CASSTRTGSSGNTIYF; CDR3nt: TGCGCCAGCAGCACCAGGACAGGGAGCTCTGGAAACACCATATATTTT
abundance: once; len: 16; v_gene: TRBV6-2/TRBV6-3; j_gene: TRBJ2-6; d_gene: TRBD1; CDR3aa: CASSYSDRAGANVLTF; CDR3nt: TGTGCCAGCAGTTATTCGGACAGGGCTGGGGCCAACGTCCTGACTTTC
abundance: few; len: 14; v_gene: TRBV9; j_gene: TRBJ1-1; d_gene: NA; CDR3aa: CASSAHLTNTEAFF; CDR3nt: TGTGCCAGCAGCGCCCACTTAACGAACACTGAAGCTTTCTTT
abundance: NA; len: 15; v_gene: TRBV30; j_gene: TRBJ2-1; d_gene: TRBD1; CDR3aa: CAWSTGTGIYNEQFF; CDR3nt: TGTGCCTGGAGTACCGGGACAGGGATCTACAATGAGCAGTTCTTC
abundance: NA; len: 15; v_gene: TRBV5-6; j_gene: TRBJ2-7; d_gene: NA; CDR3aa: CASSPWAPVFYEQYF; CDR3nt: TGTGCCAGCAGCCCCTGGGCGCCAGTATTCTACGAGCAGTACTTC
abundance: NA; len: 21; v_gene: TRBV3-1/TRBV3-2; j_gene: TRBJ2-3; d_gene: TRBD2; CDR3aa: CASSTRHQKGLAGSLRDTQYF; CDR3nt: TGTGCCAGCAGTACAAGGCATCAGAAGGGACTAGCGGGATCCCTCCGAGATACGCAGTATTTT
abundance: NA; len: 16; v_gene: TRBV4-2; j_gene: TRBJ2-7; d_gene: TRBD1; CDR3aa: CASSRNDRGPSYEQYF; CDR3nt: TGTGCCAGCAGCCGGAACGACAGGGGGCCCTCCTACGAGCAGTACTTC
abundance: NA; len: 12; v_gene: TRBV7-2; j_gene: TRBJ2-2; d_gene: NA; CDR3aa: CASSPLSGELFF; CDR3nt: TGTGCCAGCAGCCCCCTCAGCGGGGAGCTGTTTTTT
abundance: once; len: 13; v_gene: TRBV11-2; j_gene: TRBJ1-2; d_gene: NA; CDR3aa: CASSLELGYGYTF; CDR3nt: TGTGCCAGCAGCTTAGAACTCGGGTATGGCTACACCTTC
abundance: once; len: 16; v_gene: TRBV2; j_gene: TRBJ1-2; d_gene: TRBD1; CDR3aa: CASRPQGALGSYGYTF; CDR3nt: TGTGCCAGCAGACCTCAGGGGGCGCTGGGGAGCTATGGCTACACCTTC
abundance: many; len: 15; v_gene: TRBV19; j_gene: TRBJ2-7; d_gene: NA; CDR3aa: CASRGGRGLSYEQYF; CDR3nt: TGTGCCAGTAGGGGTGGCAGGGGCCTCTCCTACGAGCAGTACTTC
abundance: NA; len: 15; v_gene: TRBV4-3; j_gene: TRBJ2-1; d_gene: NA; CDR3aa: CASSQDIGRHNEQFF; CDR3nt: TGCGCCAGCAGCCAAGACATTGGGAGGCACAATGAGCAGTTCTTC
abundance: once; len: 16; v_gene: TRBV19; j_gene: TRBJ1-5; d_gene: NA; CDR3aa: CASSRESGESNQPQHF; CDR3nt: TGTGCCAGTAGTAGGGAGTCAGGAGAAAGCAATCAGCCCCAGCATTTT
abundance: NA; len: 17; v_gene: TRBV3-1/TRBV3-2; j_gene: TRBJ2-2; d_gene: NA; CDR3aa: CASKAGGMQGDTGELFF; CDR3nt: TGTGCCAGCAAAGCAGGGGGGATGCAGGGCGACACCGGGGAGCTGTTTTTT